This TCR beta chain was documented in a study of technical replicates of blood from a handful of donors. Trimming took 2 bases from V and 3 from J; bases not matched to a gene: 8. In germline, CDR1 is SEHNR, CDR2 FQNEAQ (reference sequence). The CDR3 has 16 amino acids. The repertoire was sequenced with immunoSEQ multiplex PCR; TCRdb's copy has only in-frame clones and lacks some. Of more than 90,000 clones in the sample, just over 95% were seen once. Material for sequencing was T cells isolated from PBMCs. The V and J genes are TRBV7-9 and TRBJ1-2; 8 nucleotides match TRBD1. The receptor's source is a human donor in good health. The CDR3 spells CASSLWSGGQYYGYTF. In DNA, the CDR3 is TGTGCCAGCAGCTTATGGTCAGGGGGCCAATACTATGGCTACACCTTC.